The present T cell receptor (beta chain) was sequenced within a study of T cells in Graves' hyperthyroidism and ophthalmopathy. This clonotype was recorded at least ten times. Trimming stripped 5 bases from V and 4 bases from J, with 8 bases between. The CDR3 has 11 residues. Germline CDR1 reads GTSNPN; CDR2 reads SVGIG (reference sequence). The study based diagnoses on clinical symptoms, serum thyroxine and TRAb, thyroid ultrasound and orbital computed tomography. What was amplified from RNA transcripts were TCR beta CDR3 regions. Initially, a first-round RT-PCR of the TCR CDR3 employed the HTBI primer set. Each CDR3 protein is one row after TCRdb ran MiXCR on the multiplex PCR reads. The table lists approximately 380,000 distinct CDR3 sequences, 15% to 20% of them singletons.

The receptor was derived from a woman between 18 and 29 years old with Graves' hyperthyroidism. The chain has TRBV30 and TRBJ1-2, with D unresolved. Sequences were obtained from blood. In DNA, the CDR3 is TGTGCCTGGGGAACAGTCTATGGCTACACCTTC. This sequence encodes CAWGTVYGYTF.